These 7 T cell receptor beta chains came from one sample sequenced in a study of blood T cell repertoires in COVID-19. Assay: immunoSEQ multiplex PCR; the TCRdb copy retains only in-frame clones and omits some. Of 25,000 to 30,000 clones in the sample, 89% were seen once. Sequenced sample: peripheral blood. The receptor source for this set is a human donor in a cohort sampled during active COVID-19.

This chain uses TRBV3-1 (or the pseudogene TRBV3-2) with TRBJ2-5; the match to TRBD2 covers 8 bases. CDR3 length: 13 residues. In germline, CDR1 is LGHDT, CDR2 YNNKEL (reference sequence). Trimming at V came to 10 bases and at J to 2 bases, leaving 6 bases not matched to a gene. CDR3 protein: CAIRGGTQETQYF. CDR3 bases: TGTGCCATCCGGGGGGGGACTCAAGAGACCCAGTACTTC.

J is TRBJ2-1 and V is TRBV7-3, with 7 positions matching TRBD1. The CDR3 sequence is 14 residues long. Trimming removed 5 bases from V and 2 bases from J; junction bases left unmatched: 3. Germline assignment: CDR1 SGHTA and CDR2 FQGTGA. The CDR3 region is CASSRGPTYNEQFF. CDR3 nucleotides: TGTGCCAGCAGCAGGGGGCCTACCTACAATGAGCAGTTCTTC.

This clone was seen only once. The genes are TRBV6-2 or TRBV6-3 and TRBJ2-5, with D tentatively TRBD2 (6 bases). Trimming took off 5 bases at V and 2 bases at J, with 12 bases between the two ends. The CDR3 has 14 amino acids. The germline CDR1 and CDR2 sequences are MNHEY and SVGEGT. The CDR3 is CASSARGGQETQYF. DNA for the CDR3: TGTGCCAGCAGTGCCCGGGGAGGACAAGAGACCCAGTACTTC.

This clone was recorded a few times. The genes are TRBV6-6 and TRBJ1-2, with 7 bases identical to TRBD1. Germline CDR1 is MNHNY and CDR2 is SVGAGI (reference sequence). The ends lost 3 bases at V and 6 bases at J; junction bases unmatched: 13. The length of the CDR3 is 16 residues. CDR3 DNA sequence: TGTGCCAGCAGTTATTCCTACAGGGGACTGAGAAATGGCTACACCTTC. It translates to CASSYSYRGLRNGYTF.

The chain carries TRBV4-2 and TRBJ1-2; TRBD1 aligns across 9 bases. The CDR3 extends over 16 amino acids. V shed 1 base and J 4 bases; nucleotides not matched to a gene: 7. CDR1 and CDR2 (germline): LGHNA, YNFKEQ. The CDR3 DNA sequence: TGTGCCAGCAGCCAAGTGGGACAGGGAGTTGGCTATGGCTACACCTTC. Amino acids: CASSQVGQGVGYGYTF.

The CDR3 DNA reads as TGCAGCGCGACGAGGGACAGCTACAATGAGCAGTTCTTC. Its translation: CSATRDSYNEQFF. V usage is TRBV29-1 and J usage is TRBJ2-1, with 7 bases identical to TRBD1. Germline CDR1 SQVTM, CDR2 ANQGSEA. The V and J ends lost 7 bases and 3 bases, in that order; junction bases with no gene match: 6. The CDR3 has 13 residues.

The V and J genes are TRBV11-3 and TRBJ2-1; D gene ambiguous. CDR1 is SGHNT, CDR2 YENEEA, per germline. Trimming cost V 5 bases and J 1 base, with 9 bases left between them. CDR3 length: 14 residues. The CDR3 spells CASSLGGSYNEQFF. The CDR3 coding sequence is TGTGCCAGCAGCCTAGGCGGTTCCTACAATGAGCAGTTCTTC.